The source of this TCR beta chain is a study of T cell responses to AZD1222 COVID-19 vaccine. The repertoire was sequenced with immunoSEQ multiplex PCR; TCRdb's copy has only in-frame clones and lacks some. The table records about 120,000 clones, roughly 92% of them present only once. In the case of this clone: Its target is not known.

Study results and caveats: Reports indicate that nearly half of spike-specific TCRs are directed at unmutated variant regions. Following two doses of AZD1222, Spike-specific TCR breadth and depth rose. Repertoire sampling was restricted to post-peak T cell response timepoints.

The germline V gene encodes CDR1 LGHNA and CDR2 YNFKEQ. The CDR3 loop spans 17 amino acids. The V segment lost 4 bases and the J segment 0 bases; nucleotides outside the gene matches: 9. This chain joins TRBV4-2 and TRBJ2-3; TRBD2 aligns across 8 bases. The input for sequencing was peripheral blood, taken on day 0 of AZD1222 vaccination. The source is an adult in good health. CDR3 loop: CASSRPDGGGSTDTQYF. CDR3 coding DNA: TGTGCCAGCAGCCGACCCGACGGCGGGGGGAGCACAGATACGCAGTATTTT.